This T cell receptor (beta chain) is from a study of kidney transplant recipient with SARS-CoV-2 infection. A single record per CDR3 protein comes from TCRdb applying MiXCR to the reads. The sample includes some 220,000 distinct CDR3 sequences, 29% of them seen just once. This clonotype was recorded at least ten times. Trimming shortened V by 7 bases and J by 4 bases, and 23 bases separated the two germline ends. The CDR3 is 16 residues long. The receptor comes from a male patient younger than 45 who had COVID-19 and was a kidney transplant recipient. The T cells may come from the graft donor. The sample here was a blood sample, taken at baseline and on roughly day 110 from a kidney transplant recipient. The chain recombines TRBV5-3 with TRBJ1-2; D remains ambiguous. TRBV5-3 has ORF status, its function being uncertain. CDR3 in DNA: TGTGCCAGATTTTGGAAAGTGGTGAGAAAGACCTATGGCTACACCTTC. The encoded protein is CARFWKVVRKTYGYTF.